Shown below are 28 T cell receptor beta chains from a single sample sequenced in a study of OX40 agonist ivuxolimab in advanced cancers. Only in-frame clones appear in the TCRdb table, and some are missing; sequencing was by immunoSEQ multiplex PCR. The table has some 83,000 clones, about 86% seen once. The source material was CD4+ or CD8+ T cells sorted from blood, sampled in a trial of the OX40 agonist ivuxolimab. The source of these receptors is an adult with an advanced solid tumor such as melanoma, head and neck, liver or kidney cancer.

This clone was recorded a few times. J is TRBJ2-1 and V is TRBV14; no reliable D call. The germline V gene encodes CDR1 SGHDN and CDR2 FVKESK. CDR3 length: 13 residues. V gave up 4 bases and J gave up 9 bases, with 13 bases separating them. CDR3 in DNA: TGTGCCAGCAGCCCGATGACCGCTGGTGAGCAGTTCTTC. Encoded protein: CASSPMTAGEQFF.

The chain is built from TRBV6-1 and TRBJ2-7, with 10 positions matching TRBD2. CDR1 is MNHNS and CDR2 is SASEGT in the germline V gene. This CDR3 comprises 15 residues. Trimming at V came to 8 bases and at J to 0 bases, leaving 7 bases not matched to a gene. The CDR3 here is CASGGLAKSSYEQYF. The DNA of the CDR3 is TGTGCCAGCGGGGGACTAGCGAAAAGCTCCTACGAGCAGTACTTC.

V usage is TRBV27 and J usage is TRBJ2-6; D not certain. The V gene's germline CDR1 is MNHEY and CDR2 SMNVEV (reference sequence). Trimming took 2 bases from V and 1 from J, leaving 3 bases between them. This CDR3 comprises 14 residues. CDR3 nucleotides: TGTGCCAGCAGTTTACAGTCTGGGGCCAACGTCCTGACTTTC. This encodes CASSLQSGANVLTF.

This chain uses TRBV30 with TRBJ2-6; D not certain. Germline values: CDR1 GTSNPN, CDR2 SVGIG (reference sequence). The V end was cut by 7 bases, the J end by 2 bases, with 6 bases between. CDR3 length equals 12 residues. The CDR3 loop is CALSPGANVLTF. In DNA, the CDR3 is TGTGCCTTGTCCCCTGGGGCCAACGTCCTGACTTTC.

This clone was observed once. The rearrangement uses TRBV5-1 and TRBJ1-3, with D possibly matching TRBD1 (6 bases). The V end lost 3 bases, the J end lost 3 bases, and 13 bases lay between the germline ends. Germline V gene data show CDR1 as SGHRS and CDR2 as YFSETQ. This CDR3 comprises 15 residues. In DNA, the CDR3 is TGCGCCAGCAGCTCGAGCACAGGGTATGGAAACACCATATATTTT. This encodes CASSSSTGYGNTIYF.

The table lists this clone with a count of one. The chain couples TRBV11-1 to TRBJ2-3, with D hard to call. Germline V gene lookup returns CDR1 SGHAT and CDR2 FQDESV (reference sequence). V lost 1 base to trimming and J lost 0 bases, with 11 bases between them. This CDR3 is built from 16 residues. DNA of the CDR3: TGTGCCAGCAGCTTAGGTTTGTCCAGGAGCACAGATACGCAGTATTTT. Translated: CASSLGLSRSTDTQYF. Using reference TRBV11-1 and TRBJ2-3 for the parts outside the CDR3, the full variable domain is EAEVAQSPRYKITEKSQAVAFWCDPISGHATLYWYRQILGQGPELLVQFQDESVVDDSQLPKDRFSAERLKGVDSTLKIQPAELGDSAMYLCASSLGLSRSTDTQYFGPGTRLTVL.

The V call is TRBV14, the J call TRBJ1-1; D unclear. V dropped 2 bases and J dropped 0 bases, with 7 bases sitting between them. The CDR3 covers 14 residues. Germline-derived CDR1 and CDR2 are SGHDN and FVKESK. The CDR3 is CASSQPGMNTEAFF. Here the CDR3 DNA reads TGTGCCAGCAGCCAACCGGGAATGAACACTGAAGCTTTCTTT.

This chain connects TRBV6-5 to TRBJ1-2; 7 nucleotides align to TRBD1. This CDR3 has 14 amino acids. Per the germline V gene, CDR1 is MNHEY and CDR2 is SVGAGI. With 2 bases clipped from V and 4 bases from J, the junction kept 4 bases outside the gene matches. CDR3 DNA sequence: TGTGCCAGCAGTTACAGCACAGGGGCCTATGGCTACACCTTC. Residues: CASSYSTGAYGYTF.

This clone was seen once. The chain links TRBV19 to TRBJ2-3; perhaps TRBD2 as D (5 bases). CDR1 is LNHDA, CDR2 SQIVND, per germline (reference sequence). This CDR3 contains 12 residues. V was cut by 3 bases and J by 6 bases, with 7 bases left in between. DNA of the CDR3: TGTGCCAGTAGTATTCCGGGGGATACGCAGTATTTT. It codes for CASSIPGDTQYF.

This clone was seen once. The chain is built from TRBV18 and TRBJ1-1; D unresolved. There are 14 residues in the CDR3. V was cut by 4 bases and J by 6 bases, with 15 bases left in between. The V gene's germline CDR1 is KGHSH and CDR2 LQKENI. The CDR3 DNA is TGTGCCAGCTCACAAAGGACCCCGGACGCTGAAGCTTTCTTT. Translated, it gives CASSQRTPDAEAFF.

This rearrangement joins TRBV27 to TRBJ1-5; D gene ambiguous. The CDR3 runs 15 residues. V dropped 3 bases and J dropped 4 bases, with 13 bases sitting between them. From germline, CDR1 is MNHEY and CDR2 SMNVEV (reference sequence). Here the CDR3 reads CASSFSASSNQPQHF. The DNA for the CDR3 is TGTGCCAGCAGTTTTTCGGCGTCCTCTAATCAGCCCCAGCATTTT.

The chain has TRBV10-3 and TRBJ1-5; possibly TRBD1 for D (5 bases). Deletions cut 7 bases from V and 4 bases from J, with 17 bases between. In germline, CDR1 is ENHRY, CDR2 SYGVKD. The CDR3 length is 15 residues. CDR3 nucleotides: TGTGCCATCAAAGACCGGGACGGCAGAAATCAGCCCCAGCATTTT. As protein: CAIKDRDGRNQPQHF.

The V gene is TRBV29-1, the J gene TRBJ2-1; the match to TRBD2 covers 14 bases. The CDR3 covers 16 residues. Germline values: CDR1 SQVTM, CDR2 ANQGSEA. Trimming at V came to 6 bases and at J to 7 bases, leaving 11 bases not matched to a gene. The CDR3 here is CSVPTSGTSGSNEQFF. In nucleotides, the CDR3 is TGCAGCGTGCCCACCTCCGGGACTAGCGGGAGTAATGAGCAGTTCTTC.

V gene TRBV7-9 combines with J gene TRBJ2-3; weak D call: TRBD2 (6 bases). V lost 3 bases to trimming and J lost 2 bases, with 12 bases between them. Germline CDR1 SEHNR, CDR2 FQNEAQ (reference sequence). The CDR3 covers 15 residues. CDR3 coding DNA: TGTGCCAGCAGCTTGCCGCGGGGACCCACAGATACGCAGTATTTT. This sequence encodes CASSLPRGPTDTQYF.

V usage is TRBV7-8 and J usage is TRBJ2-1; D remains unclear. V was trimmed by 5 bases and J by 4 bases, leaving 15 bases between them. Germline V gene sequence: CDR1 SGHVS, CDR2 FQNEAQ. The CDR3 totals 15 residues. CDR3 nucleotide sequence: TGTGCCAGCAGCATCGGACGGAACCTTTACAATGAGCAGTTCTTC. Translation gives CASSIGRNLYNEQFF.

The chain is built from TRBV4-1 and TRBJ2-2; 7 positions agree with TRBD1. Germline V gives CDR1 MGHRA, CDR2 YSYEKL. Unmatched junction bases numbered 20, after V lost 4 bases and J lost 0 bases. The CDR3 is made up of 21 amino acids. CDR3: CASSRAGDSSAPRSNTGELFF. The DNA of the CDR3 is TGCGCCAGCAGCCGGGCTGGGGACAGCTCCGCGCCTAGATCGAACACCGGGGAGCTGTTTTTT.

V and J are TRBV30 and TRBJ1-4; D is undetermined. Germline assignment: CDR1 GTSNPN and CDR2 SVGIG (reference sequence). The CDR3 consists of 11 residues. The CDR3 DNA reads TGTGTTGGTAGGCCGAATGAAAAACTGTTTTTT. It specifies CVGRPNEKLFF.

This clone was counted once. V and J are TRBV11-3 and TRBJ1-3; no firm D call. This CDR3 comprises 12 residues. CDR1 is SGHNT, CDR2 YENEEA, per germline. Trimming took off 5 bases at V and 6 bases at J, with 8 bases between the two ends. In DNA, the CDR3 is TGTGCCAGCAGCCGCCAAGTAAACACCATATATTTT. Translation: CASSRQVNTIYF.

The V call is TRBV5-1, the J call TRBJ2-7; D gene ambiguous. The CDR3 is 11 residues long. V gave up 4 bases and J gave up 5 bases, with 7 bases separating them. Germline CDR1 and CDR2: SGHRS and YFSETQ. The CDR3: CASSAMDEQYF. CDR3 DNA sequence: TGCGCCAGCAGCGCAATGGACGAGCAGTACTTC.

This chain connects TRBV7-3 to TRBJ2-1; 9 bases line up with TRBD2. This CDR3 comprises 17 residues. V shed 2 bases and J 0 bases; nucleotides not matched to a gene: 5. The V gene's germline CDR1 is SGHTA and CDR2 FQGTGA. The CDR3 DNA follows: TGTGCCAGCAGCTTAGGGAGGCGGGAGGGCTCCTACAATGAGCAGTTCTTC. Translating gives CASSLGRREGSYNEQFF. The full variable domain, its missing parts supplied by reference TRBV7-3 and TRBJ2-1, is GAGVSQTPSNKVTEKGKYVELRCDPISGHTALYWYRQSLGQGPEFLIYFQGTGAADDSGLPNDRFFAVRPEGSVSTLKIQRTERGDSAVYLCASSLGRREGSYNEQFFGPGTRLTVL.

V and J are TRBV30 and TRBJ1-2, with D possibly matching TRBD1 (6 bases). The CDR3 spans 13 residues. Germline lookup yields CDR1 GTSNPN and CDR2 SVGIG (reference sequence). Trimming removed 5 bases at V and 4 bases at J, with 14 bases between. The CDR3 DNA reads TGTGCCTGGGCACCGGAGGGGGGCTATGGCTACACCTTC. Translated: CAWAPEGGYGYTF. The full variable domain, completed using reference TRBV30 and TRBJ1-2, is SQTIHQWPATLVQPVGSPLSLECTVEGTSNPNLYWYRQAAGRGLQLLFYSVGIGQISSEVPQNLSASRPQDRQFILSSKKLLLSDSGFYLCAWAPEGGYGYTFGSGTRLTVV.

This clone was seen a single time. The sample holds other DNA sequences that translate to the same CDR3. The rearrangement uses TRBV4-1 and TRBJ2-7; TRBD2 is a possible D gene (6 bases). CDR1 MGHRA and CDR2 YSYEKL come from the germline V gene. Between the trimmed V and J ends, which lost 2 bases and 3 bases, there was a span of 17 bases. The CDR3 is 16 residues long. The CDR3 DNA reads as TGCGCCAGCAGCCAACGCTTGGCGGGACCCGTCTACGAGCAGTACTTC. Its protein is CASSQRLAGPVYEQYF.

The V gene is TRBV7-9, the J gene TRBJ2-3; D uncertain. The CDR3 covers 15 residues. From germline, CDR1 is SEHNR and CDR2 FQNEAQ (reference sequence). Trimming shortened V by 5 bases and J by 0 bases, and 12 bases separated the two germline ends. The CDR3 reads CASSLFTASTDTQYF. The CDR3 DNA sequence: TGTGCCAGCAGCCTATTTACAGCCAGCACAGATACGCAGTATTTT.

This sequence joins TRBV11-2 and TRBJ2-7; D is possibly TRBD1 (6 bases). V was trimmed by 1 base and J by 3 bases, leaving 13 bases between them. This CDR3 has 15 amino acids. The germline V gene encodes CDR1 SGHAT and CDR2 FQNNGV. CDR3 amino acids: CASSLASGDDYEQYF. In DNA, the CDR3 is TGTGCCAGCAGCTTAGCGTCAGGGGATGACTACGAGCAGTACTTC.

This clone was counted a single time. The chain combines TRBV6-5 with TRBJ2-7, with TRBD1 matching over 7 bases. The J segment lost 2 bases and the V segment lost 8 bases, leaving 3 bases of the junction unmatched. The germline V gene has CDR1 MNHEY and CDR2 SVGAGI. CDR3 size: 12 residues. The CDR3 region has the DNA TGTGCCAGCTCAGGGGGTACCTACGAGCAGTACTTC. Translation gives CASSGGTYEQYF.

The V gene is TRBV9, the J gene TRBJ2-5; D is undetermined. The CDR3 length is 14 residues. V was pared by 3 bases and J by 3 bases, with 12 bases between. CDR1 is SGDLS, CDR2 YYNGEE, per germline. The DNA for the CDR3 is TGTGCCAGCAGCGCCAGCTTATCTGAAGAGACCCAGTACTTC. Encoded protein: CASSASLSEETQYF.

The chain joins TRBV4-3 to TRBJ1-1, with 7 bases identical to TRBD1. V trimming: 0 bases; J trimming: 1 base; junction bases outside the gene matches: 11. Germline CDR1 is LGHNA and CDR2 is YSLEER. The CDR3 length is 18 residues. The CDR3 DNA reads as TGCGCCAGCAGCCAAGACGTATGGGGGACAGTAAAGAACACTGAAGCTTTCTTT. It translates to CASSQDVWGTVKNTEAFF.

This clone showed up just once. The chain is built from TRBV5-6 and TRBJ2-2; no clear D gene. CDR1 is SGHDT, CDR2 YYEEEE, per germline. Trimming removed 1 base from V and 1 base from J, with 14 bases in between. The CDR3 has 17 amino acids. The CDR3 loop reads CASSLSAQSLNTGELFF. As DNA, the CDR3 is TGTGCCAGCAGCTTGAGCGCACAGAGCCTGAACACCGGGGAGCTGTTTTTT.